The 10 T cell receptor beta chains reported below all come from one sample, sequenced in a study of CD8 T cells in ankylosing spondylitis. TCRdb fed the 5' RACE reads into MiXCR, producing one record per CDR3 protein. This sample carries 150,000 to 250,000 distinct CDR3 sequences, more than 10% of them seen once, and the ten largest clones take approximately 15%. Source material: blood, either unsorted or a sorted T cell fraction (not recorded which). The receptors originated from a male donor with ankylosing spondylitis or in good health (not recorded which).

Ten or more counts support this clonotype. The chain carries TRBV5-1 and TRBJ1-3; D is perhaps TRBD1 (5 bases). Trimming shortened V by 4 bases and J by 0 bases, and 14 bases separated the two germline ends. Germline values: CDR1 SGHRS, CDR2 YFSETQ. This CDR3 region has 16 residues. In DNA, the CDR3 is TGCGCCAGCAGCCCCGGGACGGAACTCTCTGGAAACACCATATATTTT. It is translated as CASSPGTELSGNTIYF.

This clonotype was detected a few times. The chain links TRBV20-1 to TRBJ2-1; 7 bases are a match to TRBD2. Per germline, CDR1 DFQATT and CDR2 SNEGSKA (reference sequence). The trim removed 6 bases at V and 0 bases at J, leaving 17 bases unmatched. The CDR3 length is 18 residues. The CDR3 DNA follows: TGCAGTGCCCCCGATCTGGGGGGGACTACCAACTCCTACAATGAGCAGTTCTTC. This translates into CSAPDLGGTTNSYNEQFF.

The V call is TRBV7-2, the J call TRBJ2-7; 7 bases fit TRBD1. The V gene's germline CDR1 is SGHTA and CDR2 FQGNSA. With V trimmed by 5 bases and J by 10 bases, 23 bases remained unmatched. The CDR3 has 17 residues. The CDR3 bases are TGTGCCAGCAGCCCGATGTCGACAGGGCCCGCTTTTCTAATTCAGTACTTC. This codes for CASSPMSTGPAFLIQYF.

This clonotype turned up a few times. V and J are TRBV5-1 and TRBJ1-1, with D possibly matching TRBD1 (5 bases). The CDR3 is 17 residues long. Looked up from germline, CDR1 is SGHRS and CDR2 is YFSETQ. V lost 3 bases and J lost 2, with 20 bases in between. This CDR3 is CASSSKPTGRGNTEAFF. CDR3 DNA sequence: TGCGCCAGCAGCTCCAAACCCACTGGTAGGGGAAACACTGAAGCTTTCTTT.

This clonotype has just a few counts. This chain uses TRBV12-3 or TRBV12-4 with TRBJ1-2; D unclear. This CDR3 region has 10 residues. The V end was cut by 3 bases, the J end by 6 bases, with 2 bases between. The CDR3 DNA reads as TGTGCCAGCAGTTTTAATGGCTACACCTTC. The encoded protein is CASSFNGYTF.

This clonotype was counted a few times. The chain employs TRBV5-1 and TRBJ2-7; TRBD1 agrees at 10 bases. The CDR3 runs 15 residues. Germline CDR1 and CDR2: SGHRS and YFSETQ. Trimming took 1 base from V and 6 from J; bases not matched to a gene: 7. This CDR3 reads CASSLNPGTGVEQYF. The CDR3 coding sequence is TGCGCCAGCAGCTTGAATCCCGGGACAGGGGTCGAGCAGTACTTC.

This clonotype was seen only a few times. V usage is TRBV11-2 and J usage is TRBJ2-2; TRBD1 matches at 12 bases. Trimming at V came to 4 bases and at J to 5 bases, leaving 5 bases not matched to a gene. CDR1 is SGHAT, CDR2 FQNNGV, per germline. There are 16 residues in the CDR3. The CDR3 region is CASSSRDRGPTGELFF. DNA for the CDR3: TGTGCCAGCAGCTCACGGGACAGGGGGCCAACCGGGGAGCTGTTTTTT.

This clonotype has just a few counts. The chain joins TRBV7-9 to TRBJ1-1, with D possibly matching TRBD1 (5 bases). V lost 6 bases to trimming and J lost 1 base, with 12 bases between them. CDR3 length equals 14 residues. Germline CDR1 reads SEHNR; CDR2 reads FQNEAQ (reference sequence). Here the CDR3 reads CASSSGGGNTEAFF. DNA of the CDR3: TGTGCCAGCAGTTCTGGGGGGGGGAACACTGAAGCTTTCTTT.

DNA of the CDR3: TGCGCCAGCAGCCGAGACGGTGGCTCTCGAGAGCAGTACTTC. This sequence encodes CASSRDGGSREQYF. J is TRBJ2-7 and V is TRBV4-1; D is unclear. The CDR3 runs 14 residues. Germline-derived CDR1 and CDR2 are MGHRA and YSYEKL. Deletions cut 4 bases from V and 7 bases from J, with 17 bases between.

This clonotype was observed a few times. The rearrangement uses TRBV20-1 and TRBJ2-1, with D possibly TRBD2 on 5 matching bases. Germline CDR1 is DFQATT and CDR2 is SNEGSKA (reference sequence). The V and J ends lost 0 bases and 2 bases respectively, with 8 bases between them. The CDR3 loop spans 14 amino acids. The CDR3 region is CSARDLAAYNEQFF. CDR3 sequence (DNA): TGCAGTGCTAGAGATCTAGCAGCCTACAATGAGCAGTTCTTC.